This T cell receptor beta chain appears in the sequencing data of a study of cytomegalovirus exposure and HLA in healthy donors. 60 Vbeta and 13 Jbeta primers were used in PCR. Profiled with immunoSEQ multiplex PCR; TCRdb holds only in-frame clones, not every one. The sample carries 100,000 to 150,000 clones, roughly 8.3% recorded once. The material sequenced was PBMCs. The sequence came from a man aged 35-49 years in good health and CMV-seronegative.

The CDR3 sequence: CASSPEGGSSYNEQFF. In DNA form, the CDR3 reads TGTGCCAGCAGCCCCGAGGGCGGTTCCTCCTACAATGAGCAGTTCTTC. The rearrangement joins TRBV14 to TRBJ2-1, with a possible D match to TRBD2 (5 bases). Trimming removed 4 bases from V and 0 bases from J, with 13 bases in between. From germline, CDR1 is SGHDN and CDR2 FVKESK. This CDR3 contains 16 residues.